A single sample is the source of the 28 T cell receptor beta chains below, sequenced in a study of cytomegalovirus exposure and HLA in healthy donors. PCR primers comprised 60 Vbeta and 13 Jbeta primers. Clones were read by immunoSEQ multiplex PCR, and TCRdb kept only the in-frame ones, dropping some. The sample lists around 100,000 clones, 65% to 85% occurring once. The sample consisted of PBMCs. These TCRs come from a young woman in good health and CMV-seropositive.

The rearrangement joins TRBV5-1 to TRBJ2-5; 7 positions match TRBD2. Germline V gives CDR1 SGHRS, CDR2 YFSETQ. CDR3 length: 13 amino acids. Trimming cost V 3 bases and J 2 bases; bases outside gene matches: 1. CDR3 region: CASSSGLQETQYF. DNA for the CDR3: TGCGCCAGCAGCTCGGGACTACAAGAGACCCAGTACTTC.

This clone was seen a single time. The chain combines TRBV4-1 with TRBJ1-1; TRBD1 is a possible D gene (5 bases). CDR1 and CDR2 from the germline V gene are MGHRA and YSYEKL. V was clipped by 0 bases and J by 5 bases, with 13 bases between them. This CDR3 is 15 amino acids long. The CDR3 sequence is CASSQEIQGKTEAFF. CDR3 coding DNA: TGCGCCAGCAGCCAAGAAATCCAGGGAAAAACTGAAGCTTTCTTT.

The V and J genes are TRBV5-1 and TRBJ2-1, with TRBD2 identical over 8 bases. Germline CDR1 and CDR2: SGHRS and YFSETQ. The V and J ends lost 4 bases and 1 base, in that order; junction bases with no gene match: 4. The CDR3 covers 15 residues. The CDR3 DNA is TGCGCCAGCAGCGGCGGGGGGCCGTCCTACAATGAGCAGTTCTTC. Amino acids: CASSGGGPSYNEQFF.

A remark on this clone: The junction departs from the called germline gene at one end, perhaps through a read error. The chain uses TRBV10-1 and TRBJ1-1; 8 bases map to TRBD1. CDR3 size: 14 residues. Germline V gene data show CDR1 as WNHNN and CDR2 as SYGVQD (reference sequence). The CDR3 nucleotides read TGCGCCAGCAGCCAAGAGTTGACAGGGGATGAAACTTTCTTT. Protein: CASSQELTGDETFF.

This CDR3 is CAISPGQTKETQYF. Written as DNA, the CDR3 is TGTGCCATCAGCCCCGGACAGACGAAAGAGACCCAGTACTTC. V is TRBV10-3 and J is TRBJ2-5, with D perhaps matching TRBD1 (6 bases). The CDR3 runs to 14 residues. The V gene lost 6 bases and the J gene lost 3 bases, with 14 bases spanning the gap. Per the germline V gene, CDR1 is ENHRY and CDR2 is SYGVKD.

A word on this clone: Other nucleotide sequences from this sample produce the same CDR3. The chain joins TRBV19 to TRBJ1-1, with unresolved D. The CDR3 has 16 amino acids. V was shortened by 6 bases and J by 4 bases, with 21 bases between the two germline ends. Germline CDR1 and CDR2: LNHDA and SQIVND (reference sequence). CDR3 sequence: CASRTTNRGRLTEAFF. In DNA form, the CDR3 reads TGTGCCAGTAGAACAACTAACAGAGGGAGGCTCACTGAAGCTTTCTTT.

The genes are TRBV19 and TRBJ1-2; D might be TRBD1 (6 bases). Trimming left V 4 bases short and J 1 base short, with 19 bases between. This CDR3 is 17 amino acids long. CDR1 LNHDA and CDR2 SQIVND come from the germline V gene (reference sequence). This CDR3 is CASSNRGGHPFNYGYTF. CDR3 sequence (DNA): TGTGCCAGTAGTAATAGGGGGGGACATCCTTTTAACTATGGCTACACCTTC.

This clone was detected only once. CDR3 protein: CASSLSSLLKFTEAFF. The CDR3 nucleotides are TGTGCCAGCAGCTTATCGTCCCTACTAAAATTCACTGAAGCTTTCTTT. This chain links TRBV7-2 with TRBJ1-1; D uncertain. CDR3 length: 16 residues. The V gene lost 2 bases and the J gene lost 4 bases, with 17 bases spanning the gap. Per the germline V gene, CDR1 is SGHTA and CDR2 is FQGNSA.

This clone has just a few counts. The chain joins TRBV29-1 to TRBJ1-1; D call uncertain. The CDR3 extends over 14 amino acids. The V gene's germline CDR1 is SQVTM and CDR2 ANQGSEA. Trimming removed 7 bases from V and 1 base from J, with 16 bases in between. The CDR3 loop reads CSAQTWGGNTEAFF. The CDR3 nucleotides read TGCAGCGCCCAGACCTGGGGAGGGAACACTGAAGCTTTCTTT.

The CDR3 DNA follows: TGTGCCAGTAGAACCCGGGGGGAAAACACCGGGGAGCTGTTTTTT. Protein product: CASRTRGENTGELFF. The gene calls are TRBV19 and TRBJ2-2; TRBD2 matches 7 bases. The CDR3 runs 15 residues. The trim removed 6 bases at V and 2 bases at J, leaving 6 bases unmatched. Germline assignment: CDR1 LNHDA and CDR2 SQIVND (reference sequence).

This clone occurred a few times. The chain recombines TRBV11-3 with TRBJ2-2; 15 nucleotides agree with TRBD2. Trimming took 6 bases from V and 6 from J; bases not matched to a gene: 11. CDR3 length: 18 residues. Germline V gene data show CDR1 as SGHNT and CDR2 as YENEEA. The CDR3 DNA reads TGTGCCAGCAGTCTAGGACTAGCGGGGGGGCCCTTTGCCGGGGAGCTGTTTTTT. Amino acids: CASSLGLAGGPFAGELFF.

The chain recombines TRBV10-3 with TRBJ2-5; TRBD2 agrees at 10 bases. The J call may be in error: the DNA end matches TRBJ2-7 better. This CDR3 comprises 15 residues. Germline values: CDR1 ENHRY, CDR2 SYGVKD. The CDR3 bases are TGTGCCATCAGTGCGGTTACTAGCGGGGACTACGAGCAGTACTTC. Its protein product is CAISAVTSGDYEQYF.

The chain recombines TRBV7-8 with TRBJ1-3, with 8 bases that match TRBD1. The V gene end was trimmed by 5 bases and the J gene end by 3 bases; junction bases not matched to a gene: 9. The CDR3 length is 16 residues. CDR1 is SGHVS and CDR2 is FQNEAQ in the germline V gene. CDR3 nucleotides: TGTGCCAGCAGCCCACCAACCGGGACAGGTGGAAACACCATATATTTT. It translates to CASSPPTGTGGNTIYF. Combining the CDR3 with reference TRBV7-8 and TRBJ1-3 gives the whole variable domain GAGVSQSPRYKVAKRGQDVALRCDPISGHVSLFWYQQALGQGPEFLTYFQNEAQLDKSGLPSDRFFAERPEGSVSTLKIQRTQQEDSAVYLCASSPPTGTGGNTIYFGEGSWLTVV.

This clone was counted a few times. V gene TRBV5-1 combines with J gene TRBJ2-2; a possible D gene is TRBD2 (6 bases). The germline V gene has CDR1 SGHRS and CDR2 YFSETQ. The CDR3 length is 15 residues. The V end was cut by 7 bases, the J end by 5 bases, with 18 bases between. The CDR3 protein is CASGFQGGDTGELFF. CDR3 DNA sequence: TGCGCCAGCGGTTTCCAGGGAGGAGATACCGGGGAGCTGTTTTTT.

The chain couples TRBV27 to TRBJ1-1, with D tentatively TRBD1 (5 bases). Trimming shortened V by 5 bases and J by 5 bases, and 12 bases separated the two germline ends. Looked up from germline, CDR1 is MNHEY and CDR2 is SMNVEV (reference sequence). There are 13 residues in the CDR3. The CDR3 spells CASSPPGGTEAFF. DNA for the CDR3: TGTGCCAGCAGTCCTCCCGGGGGAACTGAAGCTTTCTTT.

The V gene is TRBV19, the J gene TRBJ1-3; D perhaps matches TRBD1 (6 bases). The germline CDR1 and CDR2 sequences are LNHDA and SQIVND (reference sequence). V shed 5 bases and J shed 4 bases, with 18 bases lying between them. This CDR3 is built from 16 residues. CDR3 sequence (DNA): TGTGCCAGTAGTCGGTACAGGGAATATACGGGAAACACCATATATTTT. Translated: CASSRYREYTGNTIYF.

V is TRBV19 and J is TRBJ1-4; D may be TRBD1 (6 bases). In germline, CDR1 is LNHDA, CDR2 SQIVND (reference sequence). With 6 bases removed from V and 4 bases from J, the gap between germline ends came to 18 bases. CDR3 length: 16 residues. The CDR3 region has the DNA TGTGCCAGTAGAAACTCCGGGACACAAATTAATGAAAAACTGTTTTTT. Its translation is CASRNSGTQINEKLFF.

The CDR3 spells CASSLSVGGSTEAFF. The DNA of the CDR3 is TGTGCCAGCAGTTTATCAGTGGGCGGGAGCACTGAAGCTTTCTTT. The V gene is TRBV27, the J gene TRBJ1-1; D is uncertain. From germline, CDR1 is MNHEY and CDR2 SMNVEV (reference sequence). The CDR3 consists of 15 residues. V was trimmed by 0 bases and J by 4 bases, leaving 12 bases between them.

The chain is built from TRBV5-1 and TRBJ1-2; possibly TRBD1 for D (5 bases). CDR3 length equals 14 residues. The germline CDR1 and CDR2 sequences are SGHRS and YFSETQ. Trimming cost V 0 bases and J 3 bases, with 9 bases left between them. As DNA, the CDR3 is TGCGCCAGCAGCTTGGGAGGGGACTACTATGGCTACACCTTC. The encoded protein is CASSLGGDYYGYTF.

The chain has TRBV30 and TRBJ2-1, with 7 bases that match TRBD2. The CDR3 sequence is 17 residues long. After removal of 3 bases from V and 0 bases from J, the junction contained 11 bases not matched to a gene. CDR1 and CDR2 (germline): GTSNPN, SVGIG (reference sequence). The CDR3 region has the DNA TGTGCCTGGAGCAACCGTAGCGGGCGAATCTCCTACAATGAGCAGTTCTTC. Translating it yields CAWSNRSGRISYNEQFF.

V and J are TRBV12-5 and TRBJ1-2; TRBD1 aligns across 7 bases. J lost 10 bases, V lost 0 bases, and 14 bases had no gene match. CDR1 and CDR2 (germline): LGHNT, FRNRAP. This CDR3 region has 16 residues. The CDR3 loop reads CASGLVLDRRGLYYTF. The DNA of the CDR3 is TGTGCTAGTGGTTTGGTACTTGACAGGAGGGGGCTTTACTACACCTTC.

This clone was observed a single time. This chain uses TRBV5-1 with TRBJ1-5; 7 bases are shared with TRBD1. CDR1 is SGHRS and CDR2 is YFSETQ in the germline V gene. The CDR3 extends over 15 amino acids. With 4 bases clipped from V and 5 bases from J, the junction kept 9 bases outside the gene matches. The CDR3 region has the DNA TGCGCCAGCAGCCCGACAGGGATGGAAGATCAGCCCCAGCATTTT. It translates to CASSPTGMEDQPQHF.

The chain links TRBV4-2 to TRBJ2-5; 7 bases align to TRBD2. Judging by the DNA end, TRBJ2-7 fits better; the J call may be wrong. Germline values: CDR1 LGHNA, CDR2 YNFKEQ. The CDR3 loop spans 16 amino acids. CDR3 sequence reads: CASSQLRGTPPYEQYF. The CDR3 bases are TGTGCCAGCAGCCAACTGCGGGGGACTCCACCCTACGAGCAGTACTTC.

The chain uses TRBV5-5 and TRBJ2-5, with a possible D match to TRBD1 (5 bases). There are 13 residues in the CDR3. Per the germline V gene, CDR1 is SGHKS and CDR2 is YYEKEE (reference sequence). Trimming stripped 7 bases from V and 2 bases from J, with 12 bases between. CDR3 nucleotide sequence: TGTGCCAGCGCAGGCACAGGTCAAGAGACCCAGTACTTC. Protein: CASAGTGQETQYF.

This chain connects TRBV6-1 to TRBJ1-2; D is ambiguous. From germline, CDR1 is MNHNS and CDR2 SASEGT. Trimming shortened V by 7 bases and J by 8 bases, and 17 bases separated the two germline ends. This CDR3 comprises 13 residues. CDR3 nucleotide sequence: TGTGCCAGCACCCCTAGCGGAGTCTACGGCTACACCTTC. Protein sequence: CASTPSGVYGYTF.

The chain uses TRBV11-2 and TRBJ1-2; D is unresolved. The V end was cut by 5 bases, the J end by 0 bases, with 16 bases between. The CDR3 is made up of 16 amino acids. Germline V CDR1 and CDR2: SGHAT, FQNNGV. Here the CDR3 reads CASSVDWRATNYGYTF. CDR3 coding DNA: TGTGCCAGCAGCGTTGATTGGAGGGCGACTAACTATGGCTACACCTTC.

The sample holds a few counts of this clone. The rearrangement joins TRBV7-9 to TRBJ2-3; D unresolved. The CDR3 loop spans 15 amino acids. Germline loops: CDR1 SEHNR, CDR2 FQNEAQ (reference sequence). With 1 base removed from V and 4 bases from J, the gap between germline ends came to 12 bases. The CDR3 spells CASSLGRVGPDTQYF. The CDR3 nucleotides read TGTGCCAGCAGCTTAGGAAGAGTTGGTCCAGATACGCAGTATTTT.

The chain carries TRBV10-3 and TRBJ1-5, with TRBD1 identical over 9 bases. This CDR3 has 14 residues. In germline, CDR1 is ENHRY, CDR2 SYGVKD. J gave up 8 bases and V 6 bases, and 8 bases lay outside the gene matches. The CDR3: CAISLTGGEEPQHF. The CDR3 nucleotides are TGTGCCATCAGCCTGACAGGGGGAGAGGAGCCCCAGCATTTT.